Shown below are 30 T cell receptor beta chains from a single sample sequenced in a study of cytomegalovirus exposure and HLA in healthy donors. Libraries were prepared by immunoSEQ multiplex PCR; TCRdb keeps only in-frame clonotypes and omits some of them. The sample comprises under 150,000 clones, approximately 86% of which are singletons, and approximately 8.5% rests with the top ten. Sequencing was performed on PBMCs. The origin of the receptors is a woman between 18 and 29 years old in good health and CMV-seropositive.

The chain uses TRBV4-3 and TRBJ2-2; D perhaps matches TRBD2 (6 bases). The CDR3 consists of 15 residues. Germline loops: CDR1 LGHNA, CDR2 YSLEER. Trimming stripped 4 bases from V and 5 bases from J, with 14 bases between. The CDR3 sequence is CASSPAGSFTGELFF. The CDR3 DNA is TGCGCCAGCAGCCCCGCGGGGAGTTTTACCGGGGAGCTGTTTTTT.

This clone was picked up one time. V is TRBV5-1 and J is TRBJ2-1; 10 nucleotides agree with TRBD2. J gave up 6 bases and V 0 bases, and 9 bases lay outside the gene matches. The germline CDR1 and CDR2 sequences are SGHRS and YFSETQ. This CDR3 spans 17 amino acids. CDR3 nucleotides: TGCGCCAGCAGCTTGGAAGCGGGGGGGCCTTTAAGCAATGAGCAGTTCTTC. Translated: CASSLEAGGPLSNEQFF.

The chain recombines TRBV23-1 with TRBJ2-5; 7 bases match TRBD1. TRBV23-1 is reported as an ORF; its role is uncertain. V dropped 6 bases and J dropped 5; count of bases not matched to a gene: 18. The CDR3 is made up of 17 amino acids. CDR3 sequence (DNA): TGCGCCAGCAGCCCAGAGAGAACAGGGGTGGGTTGGGAGACCCAGTACTTC. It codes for CASSPERTGVGWETQYF.

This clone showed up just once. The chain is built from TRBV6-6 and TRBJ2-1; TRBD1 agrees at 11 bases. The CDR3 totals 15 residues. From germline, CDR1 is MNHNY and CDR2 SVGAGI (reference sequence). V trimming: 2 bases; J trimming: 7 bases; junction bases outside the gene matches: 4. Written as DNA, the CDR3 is TGTGCCAGCAGTTACGGACAGGGGGCGAAAAATGAGCAGTTCTTC. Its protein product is CASSYGQGAKNEQFF.

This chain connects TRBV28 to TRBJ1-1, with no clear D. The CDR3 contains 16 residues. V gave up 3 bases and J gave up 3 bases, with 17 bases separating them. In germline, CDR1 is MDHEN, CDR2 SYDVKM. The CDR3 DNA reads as TGTGCCAGCAGTTTTCCCCCAGTAACAGTTTACACTGAAGCTTTCTTT. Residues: CASSFPPVTVYTEAFF. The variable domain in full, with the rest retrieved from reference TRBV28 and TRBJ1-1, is DVKVTQSSRYLVKRTGEKVFLECVQDMDHENMFWYRQDPGLGLRLIYFSYDVKMKEKGDIPEGYSVSREKKERFSLILESASTNQTSMYLCASSFPPVTVYTEAFFGQGTRLTVV.

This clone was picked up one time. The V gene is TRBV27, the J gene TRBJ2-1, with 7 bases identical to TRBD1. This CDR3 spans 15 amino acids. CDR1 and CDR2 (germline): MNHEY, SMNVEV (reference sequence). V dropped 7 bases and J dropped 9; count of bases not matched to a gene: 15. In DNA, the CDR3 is TGTGCCAGCACTGAATGGACAGGTGCTAGGGGTGAGCAGTTCTTC. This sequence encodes CASTEWTGARGEQFF.

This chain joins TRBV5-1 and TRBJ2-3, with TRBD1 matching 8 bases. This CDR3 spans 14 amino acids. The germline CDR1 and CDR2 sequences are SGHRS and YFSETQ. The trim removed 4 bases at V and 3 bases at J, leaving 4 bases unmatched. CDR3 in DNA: TGCGCCAGCAGCGTACAGGGGGTTACAGATACGCAGTATTTT. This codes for CASSVQGVTDTQYF.

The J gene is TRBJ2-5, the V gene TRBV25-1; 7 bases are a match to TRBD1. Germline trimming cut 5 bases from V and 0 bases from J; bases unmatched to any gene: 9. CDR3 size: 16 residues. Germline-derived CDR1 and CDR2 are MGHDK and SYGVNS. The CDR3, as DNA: TGTGCCAGCAGTTCCGGACAGGCCAGGTACCAAGAGACCCAGTACTTC. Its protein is CASSSGQARYQETQYF. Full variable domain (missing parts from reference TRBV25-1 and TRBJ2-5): EADIYQTPRYLVIGTGKKITLECSQTMGHDKMYWYQQDPGMELHLIHYSYGVNSTEKGDLSSESTVSRIRTEHFPLTLESARPSHTSQYLCASSSGQARYQETQYFGPGTRLLVL.

The CDR3 coding sequence is TGTGCCAGGCGACAGAGAGATAATTATGGCTACACCTTC. Residues: CARRQRDNYGYTF. The chain couples TRBV2 to TRBJ1-2; TRBD1 is a possible D gene (5 bases). This CDR3 is 13 amino acids long. Germline CDR1 SNHLY, CDR2 FYNNEI. Trimming shortened V by 9 bases and J by 5 bases, and 16 bases separated the two germline ends.

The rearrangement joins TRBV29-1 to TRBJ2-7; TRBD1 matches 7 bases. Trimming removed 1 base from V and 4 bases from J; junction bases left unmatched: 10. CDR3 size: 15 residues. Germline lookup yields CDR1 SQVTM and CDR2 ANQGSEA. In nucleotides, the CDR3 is TGCAGCGTTGAAGGTCTAGAGGGCAGGGGGTACGAGCAGTACTTC. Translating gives CSVEGLEGRGYEQYF.

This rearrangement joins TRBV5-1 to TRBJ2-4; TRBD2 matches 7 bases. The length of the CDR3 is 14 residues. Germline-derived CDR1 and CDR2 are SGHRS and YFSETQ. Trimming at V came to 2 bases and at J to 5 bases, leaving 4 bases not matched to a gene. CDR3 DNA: TGCGCCAGCAGCTTCCGGGCGGGAGAAAACATTCAGTACTTC. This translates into CASSFRAGENIQYF.

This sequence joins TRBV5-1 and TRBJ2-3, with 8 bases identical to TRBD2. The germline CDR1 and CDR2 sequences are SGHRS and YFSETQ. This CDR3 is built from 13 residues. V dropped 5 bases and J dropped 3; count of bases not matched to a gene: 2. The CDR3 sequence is CASRSGGTDTQYF. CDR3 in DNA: TGCGCCAGCAGGTCGGGGGGGACAGATACGCAGTATTTT.

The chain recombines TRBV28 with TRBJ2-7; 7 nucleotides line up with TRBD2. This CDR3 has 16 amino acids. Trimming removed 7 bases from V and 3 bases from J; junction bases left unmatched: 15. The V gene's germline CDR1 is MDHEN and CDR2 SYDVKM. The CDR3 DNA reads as TGTGCCAGCAAGAGGATAGGTTCTAGCGGAGACTACGAGCAGTACTTC. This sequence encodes CASKRIGSSGDYEQYF.

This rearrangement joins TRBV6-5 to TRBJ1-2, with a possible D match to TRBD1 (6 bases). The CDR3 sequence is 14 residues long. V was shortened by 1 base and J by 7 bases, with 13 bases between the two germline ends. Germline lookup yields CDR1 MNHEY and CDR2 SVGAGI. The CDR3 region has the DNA TGTGCCAGCAGTTACTTAGGGGGGGAGCCTGGCTACACCTTC. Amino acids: CASSYLGGEPGYTF.

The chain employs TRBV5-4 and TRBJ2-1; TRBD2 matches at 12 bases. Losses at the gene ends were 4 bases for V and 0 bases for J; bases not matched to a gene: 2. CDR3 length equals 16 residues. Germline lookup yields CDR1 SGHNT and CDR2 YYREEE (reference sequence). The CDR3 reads CASSAGLAGSYNEQFF. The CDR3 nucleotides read TGTGCCAGCAGCGCGGGACTAGCGGGCTCCTACAATGAGCAGTTCTTC.

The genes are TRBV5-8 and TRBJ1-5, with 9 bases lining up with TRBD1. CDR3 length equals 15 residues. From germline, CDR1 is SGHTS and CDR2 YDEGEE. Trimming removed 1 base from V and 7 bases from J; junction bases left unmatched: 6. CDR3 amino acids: CASSLRRTGVQPQHF. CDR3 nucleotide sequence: TGTGCCAGCAGCTTGCGACGGACAGGGGTCCAGCCCCAGCATTTT. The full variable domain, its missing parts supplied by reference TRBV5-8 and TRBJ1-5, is EAGVTQSPTHLIKTRGQQATLRCSPISGHTSVYWYQQALGLGLQFLLWYDEGEERNRGNFPPRFSGRQFPNYSSELNVNALELEDSALYLCASSLRRTGVQPQHFGDGTRLSIL.

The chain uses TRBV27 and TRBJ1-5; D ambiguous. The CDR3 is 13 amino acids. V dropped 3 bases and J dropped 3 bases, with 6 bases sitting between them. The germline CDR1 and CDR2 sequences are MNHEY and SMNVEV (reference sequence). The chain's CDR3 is CASSFGFNQPQHF. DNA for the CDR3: TGTGCCAGCAGTTTCGGTTTCAATCAGCCCCAGCATTTT.

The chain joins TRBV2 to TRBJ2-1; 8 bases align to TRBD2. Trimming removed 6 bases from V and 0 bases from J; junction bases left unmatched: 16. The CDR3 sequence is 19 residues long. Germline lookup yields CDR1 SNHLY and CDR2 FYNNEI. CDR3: CASRKGRLASTSSYNEQFF. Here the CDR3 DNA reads TGTGCCAGCAGGAAAGGGAGACTAGCGTCTACAAGCTCCTACAATGAGCAGTTCTTC.

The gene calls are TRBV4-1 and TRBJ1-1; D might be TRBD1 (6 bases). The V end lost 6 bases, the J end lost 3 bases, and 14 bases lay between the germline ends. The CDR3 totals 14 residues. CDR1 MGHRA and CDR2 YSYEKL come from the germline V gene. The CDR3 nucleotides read TGCGCCAGCAGTCATGGGAGGGGGGACACTGAAGCTTTCTTT. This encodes CASSHGRGDTEAFF.

The CDR3 protein is CASSLSSGRVTQYF. CDR3 sequence (DNA): TGTGCCAGCAGTTTGTCTAGCGGGAGGGTTACGCAGTATTTT. The rearrangement links TRBV28 to TRBJ2-3; 12 bases are a match to TRBD2. The junction had 3 bases not matched to a gene; V was cut back by 3 bases and J by 8 bases. This CDR3 is built from 14 residues. Germline V gene lookup returns CDR1 MDHEN and CDR2 SYDVKM. The complete variable domain, with remaining parts taken from reference TRBV28 and TRBJ2-3, reads DVKVTQSSRYLVKRTGEKVFLECVQDMDHENMFWYRQDPGLGLRLIYFSYDVKMKEKGDIPEGYSVSREKKERFSLILESASTNQTSMYLCASSLSSGRVTQYFGPGTRLTVL.

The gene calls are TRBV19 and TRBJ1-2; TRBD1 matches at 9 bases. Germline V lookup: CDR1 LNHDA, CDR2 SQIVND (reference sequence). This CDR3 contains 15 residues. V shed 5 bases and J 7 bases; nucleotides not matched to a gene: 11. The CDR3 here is CASSPPDRGSVGYTF. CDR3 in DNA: TGTGCCAGTAGTCCCCCCGACAGGGGGTCAGTTGGCTACACCTTC.

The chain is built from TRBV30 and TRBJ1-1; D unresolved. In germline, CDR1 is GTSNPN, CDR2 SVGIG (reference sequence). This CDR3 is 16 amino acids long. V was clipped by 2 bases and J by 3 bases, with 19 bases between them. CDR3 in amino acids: CAWSTGYGRPYTEAFF. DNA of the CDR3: TGTGCCTGGAGTACGGGGTATGGCAGGCCCTACACTGAAGCTTTCTTT. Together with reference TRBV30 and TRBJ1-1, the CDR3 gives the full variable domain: SQTIHQWPATLVQPVGSPLSLECTVEGTSNPNLYWYRQAAGRGLQLLFYSVGIGQISSEVPQNLSASRPQDRQFILSSKKLLLSDSGFYLCAWSTGYGRPYTEAFFGQGTRLTVV.

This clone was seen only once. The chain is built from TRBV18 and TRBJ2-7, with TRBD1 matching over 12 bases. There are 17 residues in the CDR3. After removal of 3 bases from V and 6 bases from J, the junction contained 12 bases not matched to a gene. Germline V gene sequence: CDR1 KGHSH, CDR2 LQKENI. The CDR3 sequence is CASSPRPGQGARVEQYF. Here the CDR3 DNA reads TGTGCCAGCTCACCTCGACCGGGACAGGGGGCGCGAGTCGAGCAGTACTTC.

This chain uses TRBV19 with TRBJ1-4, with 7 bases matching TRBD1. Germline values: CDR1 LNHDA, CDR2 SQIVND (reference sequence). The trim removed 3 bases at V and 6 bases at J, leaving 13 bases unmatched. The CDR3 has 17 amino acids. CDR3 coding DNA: TGTGCCAGTAGTATCAGGCTCAAGGGGCAGGGGGATGAAAAACTGTTTTTT. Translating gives CASSIRLKGQGDEKLFF.

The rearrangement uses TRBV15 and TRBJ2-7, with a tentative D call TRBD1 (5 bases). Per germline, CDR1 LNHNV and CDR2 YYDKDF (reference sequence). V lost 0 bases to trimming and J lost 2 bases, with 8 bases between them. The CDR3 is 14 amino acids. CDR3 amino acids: CATSRDKGPYEQYF. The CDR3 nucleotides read TGTGCCACCAGCAGAGATAAGGGGCCCTACGAGCAGTACTTC.

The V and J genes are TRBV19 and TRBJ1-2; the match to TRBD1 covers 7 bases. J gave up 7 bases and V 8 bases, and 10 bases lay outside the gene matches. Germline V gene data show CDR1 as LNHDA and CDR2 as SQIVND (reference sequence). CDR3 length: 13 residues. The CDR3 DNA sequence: TGTGCCAGTTCTACAGGGGTTGATGGTGGCTACACCTTC. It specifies CASSTGVDGGYTF.

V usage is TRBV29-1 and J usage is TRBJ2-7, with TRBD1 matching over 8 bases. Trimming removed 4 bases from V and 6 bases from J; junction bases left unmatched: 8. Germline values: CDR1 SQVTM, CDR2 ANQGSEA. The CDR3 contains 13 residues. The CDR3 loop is CSVGVTGEGEQYF. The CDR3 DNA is TGCAGCGTTGGGGTGACAGGGGAAGGCGAGCAGTACTTC.

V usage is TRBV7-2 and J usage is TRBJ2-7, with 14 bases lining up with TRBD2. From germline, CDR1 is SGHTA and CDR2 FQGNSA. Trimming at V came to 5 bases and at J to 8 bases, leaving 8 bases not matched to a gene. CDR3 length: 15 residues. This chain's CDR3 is CASSLPTSGGAKQYF. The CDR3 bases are TGTGCCAGCAGCCTCCCGACTAGCGGGGGGGCGAAGCAGTACTTC.

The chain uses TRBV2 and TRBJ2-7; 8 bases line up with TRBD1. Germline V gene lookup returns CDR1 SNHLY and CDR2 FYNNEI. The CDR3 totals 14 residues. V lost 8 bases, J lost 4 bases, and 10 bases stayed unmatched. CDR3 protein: CASCRDRGAYEQYF. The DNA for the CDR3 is TGTGCCAGCTGCCGAGACAGGGGCGCATACGAGCAGTACTTC.

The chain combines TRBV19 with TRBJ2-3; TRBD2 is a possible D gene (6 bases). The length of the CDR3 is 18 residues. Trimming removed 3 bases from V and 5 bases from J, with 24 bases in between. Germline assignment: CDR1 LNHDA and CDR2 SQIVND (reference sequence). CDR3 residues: CASSIWSRAGIRRDTQYF. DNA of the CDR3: TGTGCCAGTAGTATCTGGAGTCGAGCGGGCATACGAAGAGATACGCAGTATTTT.